This T cell receptor beta chain was sequenced in a study of CD8+ T cells in alopecia areata. Sorted out of PBMCs were CD4+ T cells and CD8+ T cells. Extracted from the samples, RNA was reverse transcribed into cDNA to serve as the sequencing template. Some clones are missing from TCRdb's copy, which holds only in-frame ones; the method was immunoSEQ multiplex PCR. The repertoire holds around 120,000 clones, around 50% seen once, with approximately 10% in the top ten. CDR3 length equals 11 residues. From germline, CDR1 is MNHNY and CDR2 SVGAGI (reference sequence). V was trimmed by 6 bases and J by 3 bases, leaving 4 bases between them.

The source material was NKG2D-low CD8+ T cells sorted from blood. This clonotype originated in a human donor with alopecia areata. The chain joins TRBV6-6 to TRBJ2-3; the D is unclear. Here the CDR3 DNA reads TGTGCCAGCAGAATTACAGATACGCAGTATTTT. Its protein product is CASRITDTQYF.